Here is one TCR beta chain with its context. Its matching antigen is unknown. Random hexamers served to reverse transcribe about 0.5 to 1 ug RNA. Multiplex immunoSEQ PCR targeted 54 Vbeta and 13 Jbeta TCR beta segments. TCRdb reprocessed the immunoSEQ multiplex PCR reads with MiXCR, giving one entry per CDR3 protein. The profile shows about 130,000 distinct CDR3 sequences, approximately 95% of them singletons. The sample originates from a study of CD8 T cells in Susac syndrome. The germline gives CDR1 SGDLS, CDR2 YYNGEE. The CDR3 runs 13 residues. J was trimmed by 5 bases and V by 2 bases; bases with no gene match: 3. Study-wide results and limits: TEMRA cells and active patients showed peak Susac CD8+ clonal expansion. As the study acknowledged, the number of individuals who were part of its TCR sequencing and HLA analysis was relatively small.

This TCR was sampled from a human donor with Susac syndrome. The chain joins TRBV9 to TRBJ1-1; TRBD1 matches 7 bases. The specimen was CD8+ T cells from PBMCs. Here the CDR3 DNA reads TGTGCCAGCAGCGTGCAGGGGGTAACTGAAGCTTTCTTT. Its translation: CASSVQGVTEAFF.